These 4 T cell receptor beta chains originate from one sample sequenced in a study of glioma-infiltrating T cells after dendritic cell vaccination. TCRdb's copy holds only in-frame clones and misses some; the assay was immunoSEQ multiplex PCR. The sample shows tens of thousands of clones, about 83% of them seen only once. This material consisted of blood, taken before dendritic cell vaccination. All receptors come from a human donor with glioblastoma.

The CDR3 region is CASRSLAGGTYEQYF. The CDR3, as DNA: TGTGCCAGCAGATCACTAGCGGGGGGAACCTACGAGCAGTACTTC. V gene TRBV13 combines with J gene TRBJ2-5, with 12 bases fitting TRBD2. The closer fit of TRBJ2-7 to the DNA end suggests the J call may be wrong. The CDR3 is 15 amino acids. The germline V gene encodes CDR1 PRHDT and CDR2 FYEKMQ (reference sequence).

J is TRBJ2-3 and V is TRBV4-1; TRBD1 agrees at 9 bases. Germline V lookup: CDR1 MGHRA, CDR2 YSYEKL. Trimming took 6 bases from V and 2 from J; bases not matched to a gene: 9. CDR3 length: 16 residues. The CDR3, as DNA: TGCGCCAGCAGGCAAACAGGGACAGGGTCCACAGATACGCAGTATTTT. The encoded protein is CASRQTGTGSTDTQYF.

The gene calls are TRBV11-2 and TRBJ1-2, with 8 bases lining up with TRBD1. J lost 4 bases, V lost 5 bases, and 3 bases had no gene match. CDR3 length: 13 amino acids. Germline CDR1 reads SGHAT; CDR2 reads FQNNGV. The CDR3: CASSPDRVYGYTF. CDR3 DNA: TGTGCCAGCAGCCCGGACAGGGTCTATGGCTACACCTTC.

The rearrangement uses TRBV7-2 and TRBJ2-7; 7 nucleotides agree with TRBD2. This CDR3 contains 14 residues. V trimming: 8 bases; J trimming: 3 bases; junction bases outside the gene matches: 10. CDR1 is SGHTA, CDR2 FQGNSA, per germline. The CDR3 region is CASSGGAVIYEQYF. In nucleotides, the CDR3 is TGTGCCAGCTCGGGGGGAGCGGTCATCTACGAGCAGTACTTC.